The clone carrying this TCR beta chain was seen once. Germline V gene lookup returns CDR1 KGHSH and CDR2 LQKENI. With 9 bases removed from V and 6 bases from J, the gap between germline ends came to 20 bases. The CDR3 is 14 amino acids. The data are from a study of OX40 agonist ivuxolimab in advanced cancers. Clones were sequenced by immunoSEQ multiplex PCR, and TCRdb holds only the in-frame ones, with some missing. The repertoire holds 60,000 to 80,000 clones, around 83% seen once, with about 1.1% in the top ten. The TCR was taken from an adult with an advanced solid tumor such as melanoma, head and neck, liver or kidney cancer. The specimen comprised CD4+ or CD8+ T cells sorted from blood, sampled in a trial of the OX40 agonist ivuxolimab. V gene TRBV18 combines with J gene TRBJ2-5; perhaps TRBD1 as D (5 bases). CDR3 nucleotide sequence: TGTGCCAGTACCGAGGCAGGGTCTTCGCAGACCCAGTACTTC. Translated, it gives CASTEAGSSQTQYF. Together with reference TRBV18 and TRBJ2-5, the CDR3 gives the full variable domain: NAGVMQNPRHLVRRRGQEARLRCSPMKGHSHVYWYRQLPEEGLKFMVYLQKENIIDESGMPKERFSAEFPKEGPSILRIQQVVRGDSAAYFCASTEAGSSQTQYFGPGTRLLVL.